Listed here are 21 T cell receptor beta chains from one sample, sequenced in a study of OX40 agonist ivuxolimab in advanced cancers. Assay: immunoSEQ multiplex PCR; the TCRdb copy retains only in-frame clones and omits some. The data contain 60,000 to 75,000 clones, approximately 94% of them singletons. The input for sequencing was CD4+ or CD8+ T cells sorted from blood, taken in a trial of the OX40 agonist ivuxolimab. Every receptor here comes from an adult with an advanced solid tumor such as melanoma, head and neck, liver or kidney cancer.

The V call is TRBV7-3, the J call TRBJ2-3, with D possibly TRBD2 on 5 matching bases. CDR3 length: 21 residues. The V end was cut by 1 base, the J end by 3 bases, with 29 bases between. Germline loops: CDR1 SGHTA, CDR2 FQGTGA. The CDR3 DNA reads TGTGCCAGCAGCTTAATTAAGGTCGGAAGCGGATCCACCTCCTCGACAGATACGCAGTATTTT. Encoded protein: CASSLIKVGSGSTSSTDTQYF. The full variable domain, in which reference TRBV7-3 and TRBJ2-3 provide the parts outside the CDR3, is GAGVSQTPSNKVTEKGKYVELRCDPISGHTALYWYRQSLGQGPEFLIYFQGTGAADDSGLPNDRFFAVRPEGSVSTLKIQRTERGDSAVYLCASSLIKVGSGSTSSTDTQYFGPGTRLTVL.

This clone was observed a single time. J is TRBJ1-2 and V is TRBV7-9; D possibly corresponds to TRBD1 (5 bases). CDR3 length: 13 amino acids. V gave up 3 bases and J gave up 8 bases, with 13 bases separating them. CDR1 is SEHNR, CDR2 FQNEAQ, per germline (reference sequence). In nucleotides, the CDR3 is TGTGCCAGCAGCTTTCCCCGGGGCTGGGGCTACACCTTC. Its protein product is CASSFPRGWGYTF. The full variable domain, in which reference TRBV7-9 and TRBJ1-2 provide the parts outside the CDR3, is DTGVSQNPRHKITKRGQNVTFRCDPISEHNRLYWYRQTLGQGPEFLTYFQNEAQLEKSRLLSDRFSAERPKGSFSTLEIQRTEQGDSAMYLCASSFPRGWGYTFGSGTRLTVV.

A note on this clone: Relative to the germline gene, one junction end is altered; a read error may explain this. The sample has other DNA sequences that encode this CDR3 too. The rearrangement links TRBV6-1 to TRBJ1-1; perhaps TRBD1 as D (5 bases). The CDR3 covers 13 residues. CDR1 and CDR2 from the germline V gene are MNHNS and SASEGT. The CDR3 sequence is CASSVGVNTEAFF. Here the CDR3 DNA reads TGTGCCAGCAGTGTAGGGGTTAACACTGAAGCCTTCTTT.

The chain is built from TRBV4-3 and TRBJ2-1; TRBD2 agrees at 10 bases. V gave up 0 bases and J gave up 9 bases; unmatched junction bases: 14. The CDR3 consists of 18 residues. From germline, CDR1 is LGHNA and CDR2 YSLEER. The chain's CDR3 is CASSQDSPASGRAGEQFF. DNA for the CDR3: TGCGCCAGCAGCCAAGATTCCCCCGCGAGCGGGAGGGCGGGTGAGCAGTTCTTC.

In its sample, this clone was seen once. The gene calls are TRBV6-5 and TRBJ2-7; 11 bases line up with TRBD2. The V gene end was trimmed by 5 bases and the J gene end by 6 bases; junction bases not matched to a gene: 9. Germline assignment: CDR1 MNHEY and CDR2 SVGAGI. This CDR3 spans 15 amino acids. The DNA of the CDR3 is TGTGCCAGCAGTGGGGACCTTAGCGGGAGGGTCGAGCAGTACTTC. Amino acid sequence: CASSGDLSGRVEQYF.

The chain carries TRBV4-1 and TRBJ2-1; 11 bases agree with TRBD2. CDR1 MGHRA and CDR2 YSYEKL come from the germline V gene. The CDR3 loop spans 14 amino acids. V was pared by 5 bases and J by 6 bases, with 3 bases of the junction left unmatched. CDR3 in DNA: TGCGCCAGCAGCTTAGCGGGAGGGCCCAATGAGCAGTTCTTC. Translation gives CASSLAGGPNEQFF.

The chain has TRBV6-6 and TRBJ2-5, with TRBD2 identical over 7 bases. V shed 0 bases, J shed 5 bases, and the junction held 6 bases outside the gene matches. The CDR3 is 15 amino acids. Looked up from germline, CDR1 is MNHNY and CDR2 is SVGAGI (reference sequence). CDR3 sequence: CASSYSGRERETQYF. The CDR3 bases are TGTGCCAGCAGTTACTCAGGGCGGGAGAGGGAGACCCAGTACTTC.

The J gene is TRBJ1-3, the V gene TRBV29-1; weak D call: TRBD1 (5 bases). Germline CDR1 is SQVTM and CDR2 is ANQGSEA. The length of the CDR3 is 13 residues. Trimming removed 3 bases at V and 0 bases at J, with 6 bases between. The CDR3 nucleotides are TGCAGCGTTGACACAGGCTCTGGAAACACCATATATTTT. Protein product: CSVDTGSGNTIYF.

This clone was counted between two and nine times. In DNA, the CDR3 is TGTGCCAGCAGCGAGGGTATGAGCAATCAGCCCCAGCATTTT. Amino acids: CASSEGMSNQPQHF. The V and J genes are TRBV9 and TRBJ1-5; D uncertain. Trimming shortened V by 3 bases and J by 1 base, and 8 bases separated the two germline ends. The V gene's germline CDR1 is SGDLS and CDR2 YYNGEE. CDR3 length equals 14 residues. Variable domain in full (rest from reference TRBV9 and TRBJ1-5): DSGVTQTPKHLITATGQRVTLRCSPRSGDLSVYWYQQSLDQGLQFLIQYYNGEERAKGNILERFSAQQFPDLHSELNLSSLELGDSALYFCASSEGMSNQPQHFGDGTRLSIL.

The chain is built from TRBV18 and TRBJ2-7; D not certain. Germline assignment: CDR1 KGHSH and CDR2 LQKENI. This CDR3 is 16 amino acids long. The V and J ends lost 2 bases and 3 bases respectively, with 17 bases between them. CDR3 nucleotide sequence: TGTGCCAGCTCACCAGGTAGGAGAGAACTCAACTACGAGCAGTACTTC. This sequence encodes CASSPGRRELNYEQYF.

V gene TRBV29-1 combines with J gene TRBJ2-5, with unresolved D. Germline lookup yields CDR1 SQVTM and CDR2 ANQGSEA. CDR3 length: 10 residues. V was shortened by 6 bases and J by 6 bases, with 8 bases between the two germline ends. The CDR3 protein is CSVSAQTQYF. CDR3 in DNA: TGCAGCGTATCAGCGCAGACCCAGTACTTC.

J is TRBJ2-7 and V is TRBV27; D might be TRBD2 (6 bases). Trimming took off 5 bases at V and 3 bases at J, with 11 bases between the two ends. CDR3 size: 13 residues. CDR1 is MNHEY and CDR2 is SMNVEV in the germline V gene (reference sequence). This chain's CDR3 is CASSQGLFYEQYF. In nucleotides, the CDR3 is TGTGCCAGCAGTCAGGGACTGTTCTACGAGCAGTACTTC.

This sequence joins TRBV4-3 and TRBJ2-2, with D tentatively TRBD2 (5 bases). The V gene lost 6 bases and the J gene lost 6 bases, with 20 bases spanning the gap. Germline CDR1 reads LGHNA; CDR2 reads YSLEER. This CDR3 comprises 16 residues. CDR3 protein: CASRSSEVVSPGELFF. The CDR3 nucleotides read TGCGCCAGCAGATCCTCGGAGGTAGTGTCCCCCGGGGAGCTGTTTTTT.

V and J are TRBV6-6 and TRBJ2-7; the D call may be TRBD1 or TRBD2 (5 bases each). Germline loops: CDR1 MNHNY, CDR2 SVGAGI (reference sequence). V lost 7 bases and J 2 bases, leaving 18 bases between the germline ends. The CDR3 extends over 15 amino acids. This CDR3 is CASINRDPGPYEQYF. In nucleotides, the CDR3 is TGTGCCAGCATTAACCGGGACCCCGGGCCCTACGAGCAGTACTTC.

This chain joins TRBV7-3 and TRBJ2-2, with 13 bases lining up with TRBD2. V was clipped by 0 bases and J by 5 bases; unmatched bases: 6. The germline V gene has CDR1 SGHTA and CDR2 FQGTGA. CDR3 length: 18 residues. CDR3 nucleotide sequence: TGTGCCAGCAGCTTAACCTTTAGGACTAGCGGGAGAACCGGGGAGCTGTTTTTT. Translation gives CASSLTFRTSGRTGELFF.

This clone was seen just once. This chain joins TRBV2 and TRBJ1-5; D call uncertain. V was pared by 4 bases and J by 0 bases, with 7 bases between. Germline V lookup: CDR1 SNHLY, CDR2 FYNNEI. This CDR3 contains 14 residues. The CDR3 bases are TGTGCCAGCAGTGCTCGAGTTAGCAATCAGCCCCAGCATTTT. Its translation is CASSARVSNQPQHF.

This chain links TRBV28 with TRBJ1-5; the D is unclear. The CDR3 has 19 residues. The V end lost 6 bases, the J end lost 1 base, and 25 bases lay between the germline ends. CDR1 MDHEN and CDR2 SYDVKM come from the germline V gene. The CDR3 sequence: CASSLRPLLLGYSNQPQHF. The CDR3, as DNA: TGTGCCAGCAGCCTTAGACCCCTTCTGTTGGGGTACAGCAATCAGCCCCAGCATTTT.

This sequence joins TRBV6-6 and TRBJ2-5; a weak D match, TRBD1 (5 bases). The germline V gene has CDR1 MNHNY and CDR2 SVGAGI (reference sequence). The CDR3 has 13 amino acids. V lost 2 bases and J lost 5, with 9 bases in between. This CDR3 is CASSYQPGETQYF. The CDR3 DNA follows: TGTGCCAGCAGTTACCAACCAGGGGAGACCCAGTACTTC.

V usage is TRBV7-2 and J usage is TRBJ2-5; a possible D gene is TRBD2 (6 bases). This CDR3 spans 14 amino acids. CDR1 SGHTA and CDR2 FQGNSA come from the germline V gene. Trimming took off 1 base at V and 11 bases at J, with 17 bases between the two ends. CDR3: CASSLGPFWGEQYF. The DNA for the CDR3 is TGTGCCAGCAGCTTAGGGCCTTTTTGGGGGGAGCAGTACTTC.

This clone has only a few counts. This chain connects TRBV7-9 to TRBJ1-2; perhaps TRBD1 as D (5 bases). V was shortened by 1 base and J by 12 bases, with 6 bases between the two germline ends. CDR1 is SEHNR, CDR2 FQNEAQ, per germline (reference sequence). The CDR3 sequence is 10 residues long. CDR3 loop: CASSLGGDTF. DNA of the CDR3: TGTGCCAGCAGCTTAGGAGGGGACACCTTC.

V is TRBV6-5 and J is TRBJ2-7; unclear D gene. The CDR3 runs 14 residues. The germline gives CDR1 MNHEY, CDR2 SVGAGI. V was trimmed by 0 bases and J by 2 bases, leaving 8 bases between them. CDR3: CASSYSHSPYEQYF. The DNA of the CDR3 is TGTGCCAGCAGTTACTCGCACAGTCCCTACGAGCAGTACTTC.